The subject of this entry is one TCR beta chain. Its target is unknown. This record comes from a study of CD8 T cells in Susac syndrome. CDR3 length: 15 residues. V was pared by 4 bases and J by 4 bases, with 17 bases between. Germline V CDR1 and CDR2: MDHEN, SYDVKM. RNA, at about 0.45 to 1 ug, was reverse transcribed with random hexamers. TCRdb reprocessed the immunoSEQ multiplex PCR reads with MiXCR, giving one entry per CDR3 protein. The table has under 200,000 distinct CDR3 sequences, 95% seen once. General study points: TCR sequencing and HLA analysis covered a relatively small number of individuals.

Source material: CD4+ T cells from PBMCs. The chain couples TRBV28 to TRBJ2-7, with D perhaps matching TRBD2 (5 bases). The sequence was collected from a human donor in good health. CDR3 sequence (DNA): TGTGCCAGCAGTTCCACCGGACTCCTCTCTTACGAGCAGTACTTC. Translated: CASSSTGLLSYEQYF.